Listed here are 10 T cell receptor beta chains from one sample, sequenced in a study of blood T cell repertoires in COVID-19. Assay: immunoSEQ multiplex PCR; the TCRdb copy retains only in-frame clones and omits some. This sample yields approximately 100,000 clones, of which about 79% are seen a single time; 6.2% belongs to the top ten. The source material was peripheral blood. Receptors were obtained from an older man with COVID-19, enrolled during active disease.

This clone showed up just a few times. The chain links TRBV19 to TRBJ1-1; 7 bases are a match to TRBD1. The J segment lost 4 bases and the V segment lost 6 bases, leaving 8 bases of the junction unmatched. Germline V CDR1 and CDR2: LNHDA, SQIVND (reference sequence). This CDR3 contains 14 residues. The CDR3 spells CASRIPGGRTEAFF. CDR3 DNA sequence: TGTGCCAGTAGGATCCCAGGGGGTCGCACTGAAGCTTTCTTT.

The genes are TRBV9 and TRBJ1-1; tentative D call: TRBD1 (6 bases). This CDR3 spans 14 amino acids. Germline assignment: CDR1 SGDLS and CDR2 YYNGEE. Trimming took off 3 bases at V and 4 bases at J, with 13 bases between the two ends. CDR3 protein: CASSAGQRGTEAFF. The CDR3 coding sequence is TGTGCCAGCAGCGCCGGACAGAGGGGCACTGAAGCTTTCTTT.

This clone was counted a few times. The V gene is TRBV7-2, the J gene TRBJ2-1; no definite D call. CDR1 and CDR2 (germline): SGHTA, FQGNSA. Deletions cut 2 bases from V and 6 bases from J, with 11 bases between. The CDR3 runs to 14 residues. CDR3 in amino acids: CASSLPGRSNEQFF. The CDR3 bases are TGTGCCAGCAGCTTACCAGGTCGGTCCAATGAGCAGTTCTTC.

This clone appeared a few times. The chain employs TRBV30 and TRBJ2-5, with TRBD1 matching over 9 bases. Germline values: CDR1 GTSNPN, CDR2 SVGIG (reference sequence). CDR3 length: 15 amino acids. V was clipped by 5 bases and J by 0 bases; unmatched bases: 7. CDR3 protein: CAWDRGVPYQETQYF. The CDR3 DNA reads TGTGCCTGGGACAGGGGGGTCCCGTACCAAGAGACCCAGTACTTC.

V gene TRBV19 combines with J gene TRBJ1-1, with D hard to call. The CDR3 contains 15 residues. V was clipped by 1 base and J by 0 bases, with 9 bases between them. The germline CDR1 and CDR2 sequences are LNHDA and SQIVND (reference sequence). The CDR3, as DNA: TGTGCCAGTAGTATAGGAACAGAGATGAACACTGAAGCTTTCTTT. Protein: CASSIGTEMNTEAFF. Full variable domain (missing parts from reference TRBV19 and TRBJ1-1): DGGITQSPKYLFRKEGQNVTLSCEQNLNHDAMYWYRQDPGQGLRLIYYSQIVNDFQKGDIAEGYSVSREKKESFPLTVTSAQKNPTAFYLCASSIGTEMNTEAFFGQGTRLTVV.

The J gene is TRBJ2-2, the V gene TRBV19; maybe TRBD1 (5 bases). Trimming stripped 6 bases from V and 6 bases from J, with 20 bases between. This CDR3 is 16 amino acids long. The germline gives CDR1 LNHDA, CDR2 SQIVND (reference sequence). CDR3 amino acids: CASRRKTGIRAGELFF. As DNA, the CDR3 is TGTGCCAGTAGGAGGAAAACAGGAATTAGGGCCGGGGAGCTGTTTTTT.

V is TRBV28 and J is TRBJ1-4; 10 nucleotides agree with TRBD1. V trimming: 5 bases; J trimming: 10 bases; junction bases outside the gene matches: 10. Per germline, CDR1 MDHEN and CDR2 SYDVKM. The CDR3 consists of 15 residues. The CDR3 DNA reads as TGTGCCAGCAGTCACAGGGGACAGGGGAGGGGAAAACTGTTTTTT. Translation gives CASSHRGQGRGKLFF.

This chain uses TRBV7-9 with TRBJ1-6, with a weak D call TRBD1 (5 bases). Germline V CDR1 and CDR2: SEHNR, FQNEAQ (reference sequence). The germline V and J ends were trimmed by 1 base and 7 bases, with 11 bases remaining between them. The CDR3 runs 15 residues. For the CDR3, the DNA is TGTGCCAGCAGCTTAGGGGGGGTAAGGAATTCACCCCTCCACTTT. Its translation is CASSLGGVRNSPLHF. The variable domain in full, with the rest retrieved from reference TRBV7-9 and TRBJ1-6, is DTGVSQNPRHKITKRGQNVTFRCDPISEHNRLYWYRQTLGQGPEFLTYFQNEAQLEKSRLLSDRFSAERPKGSFSTLEIQRTEQGDSAMYLCASSLGGVRNSPLHFGNGTRLTVT.

This sequence joins TRBV27 and TRBJ1-1; D is undetermined. Trimming shortened V by 6 bases and J by 0 bases, and 20 bases separated the two germline ends. Germline loops: CDR1 MNHEY, CDR2 SMNVEV (reference sequence). The length of the CDR3 is 17 residues. CDR3 residues: CASRPRALQDMNTEAFF. In DNA, the CDR3 is TGTGCCAGCAGACCCAGAGCCCTCCAAGACATGAACACTGAAGCTTTCTTT.

The chain has TRBV19 and TRBJ2-1, with D possibly TRBD2 on 5 matching bases. The length of the CDR3 is 15 residues. Trimming took 3 bases from V and 2 from J, leaving 11 bases between them. Germline V CDR1 and CDR2: LNHDA, SQIVND (reference sequence). CDR3 nucleotides: TGTGCCAGTAGTATTCAACGGGATGCCTACAATGAGCAGTTCTTC. Translation gives CASSIQRDAYNEQFF. Full variable domain (outside the CDR3, taken from reference TRBV19 and TRBJ2-1): DGGITQSPKYLFRKEGQNVTLSCEQNLNHDAMYWYRQDPGQGLRLIYYSQIVNDFQKGDIAEGYSVSREKKESFPLTVTSAQKNPTAFYLCASSIQRDAYNEQFFGPGTRLTVL.